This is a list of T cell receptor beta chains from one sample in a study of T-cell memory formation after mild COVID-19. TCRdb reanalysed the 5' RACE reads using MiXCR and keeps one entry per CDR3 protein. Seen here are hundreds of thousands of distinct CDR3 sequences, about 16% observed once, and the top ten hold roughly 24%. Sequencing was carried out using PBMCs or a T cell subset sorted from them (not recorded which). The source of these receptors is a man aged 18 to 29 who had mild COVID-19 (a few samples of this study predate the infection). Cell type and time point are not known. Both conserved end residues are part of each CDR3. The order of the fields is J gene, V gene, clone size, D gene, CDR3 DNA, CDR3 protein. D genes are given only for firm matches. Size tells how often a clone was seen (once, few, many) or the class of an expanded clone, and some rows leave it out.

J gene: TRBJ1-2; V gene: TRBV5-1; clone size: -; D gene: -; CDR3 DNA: TGCGCCAGCAGCTTGGGTGCTGCCGGGGGCTACACCTTC; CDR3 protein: CASSLGAAGGYTF
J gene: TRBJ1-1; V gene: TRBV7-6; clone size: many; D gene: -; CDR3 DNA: TGTGCCAGCAGCGTAGGTGCAGGGGCAGCGAACACTGAAGCTTTCTTT; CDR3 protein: CASSVGAGAANTEAFF
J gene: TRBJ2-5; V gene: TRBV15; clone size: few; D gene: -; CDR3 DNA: TGTGCCACCAGCAGAGTGTTGGACGGGTCCCAGTACTTC; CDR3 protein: CATSRVLDGSQYF
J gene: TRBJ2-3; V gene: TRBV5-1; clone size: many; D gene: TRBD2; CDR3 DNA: TGCGCCAGCAGCCTGGGGACTAGCGGGAACACAGATACGCAGTATTTT; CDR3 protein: CASSLGTSGNTDTQYF
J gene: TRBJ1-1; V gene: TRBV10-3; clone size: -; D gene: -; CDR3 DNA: TGTGCCATCAAACGGGATATAAACACTGAAGCTTTCTTT; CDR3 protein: CAIKRDINTEAFF
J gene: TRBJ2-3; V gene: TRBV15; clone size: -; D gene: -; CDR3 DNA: TGTGCCACCAGCAGAGATTCGGCAGATACGCAGTATTTT; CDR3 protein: CATSRDSADTQYF
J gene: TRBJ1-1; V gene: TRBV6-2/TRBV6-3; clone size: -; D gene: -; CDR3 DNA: TGTGCCAGCAGTTACGGGGGTGCCACTGAAGCTTTCTTT; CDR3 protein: CASSYGGATEAFF
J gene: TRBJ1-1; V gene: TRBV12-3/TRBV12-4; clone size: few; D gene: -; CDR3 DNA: TGTGCCAGCAGTTTTCAGAGCTCGAACACTGAAGCTTTCTTT; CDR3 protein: CASSFQSSNTEAFF
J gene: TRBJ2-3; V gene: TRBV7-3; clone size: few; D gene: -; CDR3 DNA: TGTGCCAGCAGCTTAATGGGCGTGGGTGCAGATACGCAGTATTTT; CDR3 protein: CASSLMGVGADTQYF
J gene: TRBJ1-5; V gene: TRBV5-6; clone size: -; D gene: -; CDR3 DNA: TGTGCCAGCAGCTTGGGGAGGATACAGGTTAGCAATCAGCCCCAGCATTTT; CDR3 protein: CASSLGRIQVSNQPQHF
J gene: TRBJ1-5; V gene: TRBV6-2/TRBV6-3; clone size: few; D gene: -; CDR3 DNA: TGTGCCAGCAGTTGGCCCTATCAGCCCCAGCATTTT; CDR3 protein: CASSWPYQPQHF
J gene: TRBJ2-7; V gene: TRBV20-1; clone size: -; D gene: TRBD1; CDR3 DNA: TGCAGTGCGGATCGGACAGGGAACGAGCAGTACTTC; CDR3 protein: CSADRTGNEQYF
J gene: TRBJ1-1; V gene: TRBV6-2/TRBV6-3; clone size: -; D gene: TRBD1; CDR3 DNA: TGTGCCAGCAGGCCAGGGACAGGGGCATATTTGGGCACTGAAGCTTTCTTT; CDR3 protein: CASRPGTGAYLGTEAFF
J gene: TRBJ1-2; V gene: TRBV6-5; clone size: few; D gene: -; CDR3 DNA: TGTGCCAGCAGCCGTCCGGACAGCAACTATGGCTACACCTTC; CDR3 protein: CASSRPDSNYGYTF
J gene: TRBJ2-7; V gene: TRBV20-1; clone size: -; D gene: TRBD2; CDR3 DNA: TGCAGTGCGCTTAGCGGGGGAGACTCCTACGAGCAGTACTTC; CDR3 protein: CSALSGGDSYEQYF
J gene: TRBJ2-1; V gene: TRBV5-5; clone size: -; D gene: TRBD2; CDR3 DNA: TGTGCCAGCAGCTTACGAAGGACTAGCGGGGGATTGGGGAATGAGCAGTTCTTC; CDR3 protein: CASSLRRTSGGLGNEQFF
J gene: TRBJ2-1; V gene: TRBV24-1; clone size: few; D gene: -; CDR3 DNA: TGTGCCACCAGTGATTTGGGTTTCGATGAGCAGTTCTTC; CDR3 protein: CATSDLGFDEQFF
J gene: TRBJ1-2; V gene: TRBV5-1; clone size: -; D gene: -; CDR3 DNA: TGCGCCAGCAGCCAATTGGCCGGCAGTTCTTATGGCTACACCTTC; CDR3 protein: CASSQLAGSSYGYTF
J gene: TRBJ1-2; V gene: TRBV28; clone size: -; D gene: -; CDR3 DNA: TGTGCCAGCAGCGGCGGGCTGCAGCTCTATGGCTACACCTTC; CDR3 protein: CASSGGLQLYGYTF
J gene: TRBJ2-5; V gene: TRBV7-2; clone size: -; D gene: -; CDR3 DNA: TGTGCCAGCAGCTCGCCCTTACTGGAGACCCAGTACTTC; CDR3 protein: CASSSPLLETQYF
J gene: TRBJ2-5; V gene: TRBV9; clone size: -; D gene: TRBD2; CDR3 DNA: TGTGCCAGCAGCGTAGCGGAGCGGGGACCACAAGAGACCCAGTACTTC; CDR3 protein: CASSVAERGPQETQYF
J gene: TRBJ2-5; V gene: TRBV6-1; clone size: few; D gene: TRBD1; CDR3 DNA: TGTGCCAGCAGTGAAGAGGGGGCGAAGACCCAGTACTTC; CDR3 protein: CASSEEGAKTQYF